A single T cell receptor beta chain is shown here with its context. This sample was taken from a study of blood T cell repertoires in COVID-19. Overall study: Sample material is recorded as cDNA or gDNA derived from T cells, B-cell-depleted T cells, or PBMCs.

The V and J ends lost 0 bases and 2 bases respectively, with 8 bases between them. The CDR3 length is 14 residues. Germline assignment: CDR1 SGHRS and CDR2 YFSETQ. Clones were read by immunoSEQ multiplex PCR, and TCRdb kept only the in-frame ones, dropping some. The data show roughly 60,000 clones, with 70% to 90% seen just once and 15% held by the top ten. The sequenced material came from peripheral blood. The chain links TRBV5-1 to TRBJ1-2, with D possibly being TRBD1 (6 bases). The receptor was derived from a man older than 75 with acute or convalescent COVID-19. This CDR3 is CASSLDGTNYGYTF. The CDR3 nucleotides are TGCGCCAGCAGCTTGGACGGGACAAACTATGGCTACACCTTC.